The entry that follows covers one TCR beta chain sequence. What it binds is not known. Collection of lesional scalp punch biopsies and peripheral blood was performed in alopecia areata patients. The entry originates in a study of CD8+ T cells in alopecia areata. Study as a whole: The study gave treated patients oral tofacitinib at 5 to 10 mg twice daily. The protocol delivered tofacitinib for 6 to 18 months, then withdrew it for 6 months. Study results and caveats: Clonality in lesional scalp, especially alopecia totalis/universalis, exceeded that of normal scalp.

Sequencing used cDNA as its template, made by extracting RNA and reverse transcribing it. Sequencing was performed with immunoSEQ multiplex PCR; in TCRdb, only in-frame clones are kept and a portion is missing. The data hold 100,000 to 150,000 clones, with about 46% observed a single time. This CDR3 has 15 amino acids. Germline lookup yields CDR1 MNHEY and CDR2 SMNVEV (reference sequence). The V gene lost 5 bases and the J gene lost 3 bases, with 16 bases spanning the gap. The J gene is TRBJ1-2, the V gene TRBV27, with D possibly being TRBD1 (6 bases). The starting material was CD8+ T cells sorted from blood, obtained at week 0. This receptor was obtained from a human donor with alopecia areata. The CDR3 DNA is TGTGCCAGCAGTCCTGGGAGGGGGAAGGACTATGGCTACACCTTC. Translation gives CASSPGRGKDYGYTF.